These 29 T cell receptor beta chains came from one sample sequenced in a study of CD8+CD57+ T cells in acquired aplastic anemia (dated by TCRdb to the late 2010s). Data came from an Illumina HiSeq 2000. Genomic DNA was used as template for profiling of TCR beta VDJ combinations and CDR3 sequences. Using fastp trimming at Q25 and MiXCR clonotype assembly, TCRdb reanalyzed the public sequencing data and kept in-frame beta chains. CDR3 protein sequences are deduplicated, and each keeps its most common genes and DNA. The sample profile shows about 180,000 distinct CDR3 sequences; about 45% of them were found once. Approximately 1% of the sample belongs to the ten largest clones. Flow cytometry had shown CD8+CD57+ cell expansion in the patients selected for sequencing. Sequencing was carried out using sorted CD4+, CD8+, or CD8+CD57+ T cells (not recorded which) from PBMCs. These receptors all come from a human donor with aplastic anemia.

The V call is TRBV7-9, the J call TRBJ2-6; D is undetermined. Germline CDR1 SEHNR, CDR2 FQNEAQ (reference sequence). With 8 bases removed from V and 1 base from J, the gap between germline ends came to 12 bases. The CDR3 extends over 15 amino acids. CDR3 amino acids: CASRPAGSGANVLTF. The CDR3 coding sequence is TGTGCCAGCCGACCGGCCGGGTCTGGGGCCAACGTCCTGACTTTC.

There are many counts of this clonotype. The CDR3: CASSYSSGGGGFF. The DNA of the CDR3 is TGTGCCAGCAGTTACTCGAGCGGGGGAGGGGGTTTCTTT. This rearrangement joins TRBV6-6 to TRBJ1-1; possible D gene TRBD1, 6 bases. CDR3 size: 13 residues. With 0 bases removed from V and 13 bases from J, the gap between germline ends came to 15 bases. The V gene's germline CDR1 is MNHNY and CDR2 SVGAGI (reference sequence).

The chain employs TRBV29-1 and TRBJ2-3; D may be TRBD1 or TRBD2 (6 bases each). Germline values: CDR1 SQVTM, CDR2 ANQGSEA. V gave up 3 bases and J gave up 6 bases, with 16 bases separating them. This CDR3 comprises 14 residues. CDR3 loop: CSVDSSGAGDTQYF. The CDR3 nucleotides are TGCAGCGTTGATTCATCGGGGGCGGGTGATACGCAGTATTTT.

This clonotype has a count of ten or more. The V gene is TRBV12-3 or TRBV12-4, the J gene TRBJ1-2; D unresolved. V was cut by 3 bases and J by 0 bases, with 11 bases left in between. The CDR3 length is 15 residues. The CDR3: CASSFFGRTNYGYTF. The CDR3 DNA follows: TGTGCCAGCAGTTTTTTTGGACGAACTAACTATGGCTACACCTTC.

The V gene is TRBV20-1, the J gene TRBJ1-2; possible D gene TRBD1, 6 bases. The CDR3 sequence is 15 residues long. In germline, CDR1 is DFQATT, CDR2 SNEGSKA (reference sequence). V was pared by 0 bases and J by 4 bases, with 15 bases between. CDR3 loop: CSARDRKTGSYGYTF. In nucleotides, the CDR3 is TGCAGTGCTAGAGATCGGAAAACAGGGAGCTATGGCTACACCTTC.

On this clonotype itself: This could be a read error, since a much larger clone is one nucleotide away. The CDR3 region has the DNA TGTGCCAGCAATCCTAGCGTTCCTAGCACAGATACGCAGTATTTT. This gives the protein CASNPSVPSTDTQYF. The chain carries TRBV12-3 or TRBV12-4 and TRBJ2-3, with D tentatively TRBD2 (6 bases). The length of the CDR3 is 15 residues. Trimming took 7 bases from V and 0 from J, leaving 14 bases between them.

The chain employs TRBV2 and TRBJ1-1; D remains unclear. Between the trimmed V and J ends, which lost 7 bases and 1 base, there was a span of 13 bases. There are 14 residues in the CDR3. Germline-derived CDR1 and CDR2 are SNHLY and FYNNEI. The CDR3 DNA sequence: TGTGCCAGCACCCCCCAGCGGGCGAACACTGAAGCTTTCTTT. Its protein product is CASTPQRANTEAFF. The complete variable domain, with remaining parts taken from reference TRBV2 and TRBJ1-1, reads EPEVTQTPSHQVTQMGQEVILRCVPISNHLYFYWYRQILGQKVEFLVSFYNNEISEKSEIFDDQFSVERPDGSNFTLKIRSTKLEDSAMYFCASTPQRANTEAFFGQGTRLTVV.

The rearrangement joins TRBV24-1 to TRBJ2-3, with D possibly being TRBD2 (6 bases). Looked up from germline, CDR1 is KGHDR and CDR2 is SFDVKD. The CDR3 contains 14 residues. V shed 9 bases and J shed 1 base, with 13 bases lying between them. The CDR3 protein is CATAGLAGTDTQYF. In DNA form, the CDR3 reads TGTGCCACCGCGGGTTTAGCGGGCACAGATACGCAGTATTTT.

The chain joins TRBV20-1 to TRBJ1-6; D is possibly TRBD1 (6 bases). V gave up 3 bases and J gave up 7 bases, with 16 bases separating them. Germline V gene data show CDR1 as DFQATT and CDR2 as SNEGSKA (reference sequence). The CDR3 runs to 15 residues. This CDR3 reads CSARTKNTGNSPLHF. In nucleotides, the CDR3 is TGCAGTGCTAGGACGAAGAATACAGGGAATTCACCCCTCCACTTT.

J is TRBJ1-6 and V is TRBV24-1; 9 bases align to TRBD1. Germline V gene lookup returns CDR1 KGHDR and CDR2 SFDVKD. There are 15 residues in the CDR3. V lost 3 bases and J lost 8; bases outside the gene matches: 4. The DNA of the CDR3 is TGTGCCACCAGTGATGGGGACAGGGTGGATTCACCCCTCCACTTT. Translated: CATSDGDRVDSPLHF.

This clonotype appeared a single time. The chain is built from TRBV7-2 and TRBJ2-7, with 14 bases that match TRBD2. V shed 3 bases, J shed 13 bases, and the junction held 11 bases outside the gene matches. This CDR3 is 15 amino acids long. CDR1 is SGHTA, CDR2 FQGNSA, per germline. The CDR3 loop is CASSFGLAGGSAVYF. DNA for the CDR3: TGTGCCAGCAGCTTCGGACTAGCGGGGGGAAGTGCAGTATACTTC. Full variable domain (remainder filled in from reference TRBV7-2 and TRBJ2-7): GAGVSQSPSNKVTEKGKDVELRCDPISGHTALYWYRQSLGQGLEFLIYFQGNSAPDKSGLPSDRFSAERTGGSVSTLTIQRTQQEDSAVYLCASSFGLAGGSAVYFGPGTRLTVT.

The rearrangement uses TRBV20-1 and TRBJ2-1, with TRBD2 matching over 10 bases. V dropped 4 bases and J dropped 9; count of bases not matched to a gene: 6. This CDR3 has 13 residues. Germline CDR1 is DFQATT and CDR2 is SNEGSKA (reference sequence). CDR3 nucleotide sequence: TGCAGTGCTACAGCGGGGGGGCACAGTGAGCAGTTCTTC. Its translation: CSATAGGHSEQFF.

This clonotype was detected a few times. This chain connects TRBV27 to TRBJ2-7; the match to TRBD1 covers 8 bases. Germline values: CDR1 MNHEY, CDR2 SMNVEV (reference sequence). The junction had 9 bases not matched to a gene; V was cut back by 2 bases and J by 6 bases. The CDR3 extends over 15 amino acids. The CDR3 is CASSLRAQGGGEQYF. The CDR3 DNA is TGTGCCAGCAGTTTAAGGGCACAGGGGGGTGGCGAGCAGTACTTC.

The CDR3 coding sequence is TGTGCCATCAGTAATCAGCATTTT. Its protein is CAISNQHF. The V call is TRBV10-3, the J call TRBJ1-5; D unclear. The CDR3 length is 8 residues. CDR1 is ENHRY, CDR2 SYGVKD, per germline. V was trimmed by 5 bases and J by 13 bases, leaving 3 bases between them.

This clonotype has at least ten counts. The chain joins TRBV5-6 to TRBJ2-2; tentatively, D is TRBD1 or TRBD2 (5 bases each). Germline V CDR1 and CDR2: SGHDT, YYEEEE. V was trimmed by 7 bases and J by 5 bases, leaving 12 bases between them. This CDR3 is 13 amino acids long. The CDR3 sequence is CASVVGGTGELFF. The CDR3 DNA reads as TGTGCCAGCGTAGTTGGGGGAACCGGGGAGCTGTTTTTT. Full variable domain (missing parts from reference TRBV5-6 and TRBJ2-2): DAGVTQSPTHLIKTRGQQVTLRCSPKSGHDTVSWYQQALGQGPQFIFQYYEEEERQRGNFPDRFSGHQFPNYSSELNVNALLLGDSALYLCASVVGGTGELFFGEGSRLTVL.

The chain employs TRBV15 and TRBJ1-6, with D unclear. This CDR3 is built from 17 residues. CDR1 and CDR2 from the germline V gene are LNHNV and YYDKDF (reference sequence). V was clipped by 1 base and J by 2 bases, with 12 bases between them. This CDR3 reads CATSRAGFGPYNSPLHF. CDR3 DNA: TGTGCCACCAGCAGAGCTGGCTTCGGCCCCTATAATTCACCCCTCCACTTT.

There are many counts of this clonotype. This chain uses TRBV5-1 with TRBJ2-3; D is unclear. V lost 5 bases, J lost 1 base, and 8 bases lay in between. This CDR3 region has 13 residues. The germline CDR1 and CDR2 sequences are SGHRS and YFSETQ. In DNA, the CDR3 is TGCGCCAGCAGGGACGTCGGCACAGATACGCAGTATTTT. Its translation is CASRDVGTDTQYF.

On this clonotype itself: Germline and junction disagree at one end, which may indicate a read error. The J gene is TRBJ1-6, the V gene TRBV7-6, with 9 bases aligning to TRBD1. This CDR3 is 15 amino acids long. The V gene's germline CDR1 is SGHVS and CDR2 FNYEAQ. CDR3 coding DNA: TGTGCCAGCAGTTTAGGGACAGGGAGTAATTCACCCCTCCACTTT. Its translation is CASSLGTGSNSPLHF.

The chain combines TRBV9 with TRBJ2-3; the D is unclear. The CDR3 runs 12 residues. V gave up 4 bases and J gave up 6 bases, with 9 bases separating them. Germline CDR1 and CDR2: SGDLS and YYNGEE. CDR3 in DNA: TGTGCCAGCAGCTCCCCGCCGGATACGCAGTATTTT. It translates to CASSSPPDTQYF.

With regard to this clonotype: The junction and the germline gene differ at one end; a read error may be behind it. The rearrangement links TRBV25-1 to TRBJ2-7; D is perhaps TRBD1 (6 bases). The CDR3 has 13 amino acids. Germline V gives CDR1 MGHDK, CDR2 SYGVNS. CDR3 DNA: TGTGCCAGCAGTGCGGGCGACAGGCGGCGGCAGCACTTC. Translated: CASSAGDRRRQHF.

The count of this clonotype is one. This sequence joins TRBV10-2 and TRBJ1-6; 10 bases match TRBD1. The CDR3 has 15 amino acids. The J segment lost 5 bases and the V segment lost 5 bases, leaving 3 bases of the junction unmatched. Per germline, CDR1 WSHSY and CDR2 SAAADI. The chain's CDR3 is CASSIGQGDNSPLHF. The CDR3 nucleotides are TGCGCCAGCAGTATAGGACAGGGGGATAATTCACCCCTCCACTTT.

In regard to this clonotype: Because it lacks the conserved phenylalanine or tryptophan at the end, this CDR3 is likely a read error. J is TRBJ1-1 and V is TRBV7-2; possible D gene TRBD1, 5 bases. The CDR3 spans 16 residues. V was pared by 5 bases and J by 6 bases, with 22 bases between. CDR1 and CDR2 from the germline V gene are SGHTA and FQGNSA. The CDR3 nucleotides read TGTGCCAGCAGCCAACAGGCACGGGGATCATCCGCTGAAGCTTTCTCT. This translates into CASSQQARGSSAEAFS.

This clonotype was seen just once. The chain recombines TRBV20-1 with TRBJ1-1; D perhaps matches TRBD1 (5 bases). Germline-derived CDR1 and CDR2 are DFQATT and SNEGSKA (reference sequence). The V end lost 0 bases, the J end lost 4 bases, and 12 bases lay between the germline ends. This CDR3 has 14 residues. The CDR3 loop is CSARDGGYGTEAFF. DNA for the CDR3: TGCAGTGCTAGAGACGGGGGATATGGCACTGAAGCTTTCTTT.

This clonotype was picked up many times. The chain is built from TRBV3-1 and TRBJ2-1, with unresolved D. Germline values: CDR1 LGHDT, CDR2 YNNKEL (reference sequence). With 1 base removed from V and 10 bases from J, the gap between germline ends came to 5 bases. This CDR3 is built from 11 residues. The CDR3 spells CASSQVGEQFF. The CDR3 region has the DNA TGTGCCAGCAGCCAAGTAGGGGAGCAGTTCTTC.

This clonotype was seen a handful of times. The rearrangement links TRBV12-3 or TRBV12-4 to TRBJ1-5, with a weak D call TRBD1 (5 bases). The germline V and J ends were trimmed by 2 bases and 7 bases, with 15 bases remaining between them. This CDR3 has 15 residues. This CDR3 is CASSLSGVGLQPQHF. In DNA form, the CDR3 reads TGTGCCAGCAGTTTATCGGGGGTGGGTTTGCAGCCCCAGCATTTT.

This clonotype was detected ten times or more. The genes are TRBV5-4 and TRBJ1-6; D unclear. Germline V gene lookup returns CDR1 SGHNT and CDR2 YYREEE (reference sequence). CDR3 length equals 13 residues. The V end was cut by 3 bases, the J end by 9 bases, with 10 bases between. CDR3 protein: CASSSQTSSPLHF. In nucleotides, the CDR3 is TGTGCCAGCAGCTCGCAAACCAGTTCACCCCTCCACTTT.

This clonotype was seen ten or more times. This chain links TRBV2 with TRBJ2-7; D uncertain. The CDR3 has 13 residues. Trimming took 6 bases from V and 3 from J, leaving 12 bases between them. CDR1 is SNHLY and CDR2 is FYNNEI in the germline V gene. CDR3 sequence: CASSFTQFYEQYF. CDR3 coding DNA: TGTGCCAGCAGCTTCACCCAATTCTACGAGCAGTACTTC.

This clonotype was counted ten times or more. The rearrangement joins TRBV5-1 to TRBJ2-5; the match to TRBD1 covers 11 bases. The CDR3 totals 14 residues. The junction had 4 bases not matched to a gene; V was cut back by 8 bases and J by 1 base. Germline lookup yields CDR1 SGHRS and CDR2 YFSETQ. This CDR3 is CASTGQGAQETQYF. The CDR3 region has the DNA TGCGCCAGTACCGGACAGGGGGCCCAAGAGACCCAGTACTTC.

The chain is built from TRBV6-1 and TRBJ2-1; possibly TRBD1 for D (5 bases). CDR3 size: 13 residues. The ends were cut back, 6 bases at V and 8 bases at J, with 14 bases in the middle. Germline V gives CDR1 MNHNS, CDR2 SASEGT. The CDR3 coding sequence is TGTGCCAGCAGCCCTACAGGAAATGATGAGCAGTTCTTC. As protein: CASSPTGNDEQFF.